This TCR beta chain was sequenced for a study of blood T cells in healthy people across ages. Study-wide results and caveats: Versus aged donors, long-lived donors had higher diversity and more naive CD4+ cells.

A remark on this clonotype: Its antigen remains unidentified.

The CDR3 sequence is 11 residues long. CDR1 and CDR2 from the germline V gene are SQVTM and ANQGSEA. Between the trimmed V and J ends, which lost 6 bases and 9 bases, there was a span of 9 bases. Sample-barcoded 5' priming and a J-beta primer mix drove a second PCR of about 7 to 12 cycles. A template-switch adaptor that had 12 random nucleotides put a tag on each cDNA molecule. TCRdb reanalysed the 5' RACE reads using MiXCR and keeps one entry per CDR3 protein. The table includes approximately 1,100,000 distinct CDR3 sequences, under 55% detected once. V and J are TRBV29-1 and TRBJ1-6; no firm D call. The receptor's source is a woman in her fifties or sixties in good health. The sequencing sample was made of blood. The CDR3: CSVVSGSPLHF. The CDR3 DNA sequence: TGCAGCGTCGTCAGCGGTTCACCCCTCCACTTT.